A selection of T cell receptor beta chains follows, all from one sample in a study of T cell responses to AZD1222 COVID-19 vaccine. Profiling relied on immunoSEQ multiplex PCR, and the TCRdb table lists in-frame clones only, not all of them. Of about 70,000 clones listed, roughly 85% are singletons. The sequences come from peripheral blood, collected on day 0 of AZD1222 vaccination. Receptor source: an adult in good health. The CDR3 runs from the conserved cysteine through the conserved F or W. Fields, in order: CDR3 protein, CDR3 DNA, V gene, clone size, D gene, J gene. A D gene is named only where the DNA matches it firmly. Not every row has a clone size; where given, it reads once, few, many or a size class.

CDR3: CAWSVGLGQPQHF
DNA: TGTGCCTGGAGTGTGGGCCTGGGGCAGCCCCAGCATTTT
V: TRBV30
size: -
D: -
J: TRBJ1-5

CDR3: CASSSGTLDGYTF
DNA: TGCGCCAGCAGCTCTGGGACATTGGATGGCTACACCTTC
V: TRBV5-1
size: -
D: -
J: TRBJ1-2

CDR3: CASSLAGGVDYGYTF
DNA: TGTGCCAGCAGCTTGGCAGGGGGCGTGGACTATGGCTACACCTTC
V: TRBV5-4
size: -
D: TRBD1
J: TRBJ1-2

CDR3: CASSHDSGGPNFYEQYF
DNA: TGCGCCAGCAGCCACGATTCGGGGGGGCCTAATTTCTACGAGCAGTACTTC
V: TRBV4-1
size: -
D: TRBD2
J: TRBJ2-7

CDR3: CASGSGVHEQFF
DNA: TGTGCCAGCGGGAGCGGGGTCCATGAGCAGTTCTTC
V: TRBV7-3
size: -
D: TRBD2
J: TRBJ2-1

CDR3: CASTWGRGQPQHF
DNA: TGTGCCAGTACTTGGGGTAGGGGTCAGCCCCAGCATTTT
V: TRBV19
size: -
D: -
J: TRBJ1-5

CDR3: CASSPTGGQETQYF
DNA: TGTGCCAGCAGCCCCACAGGGGGACAAGAGACCCAGTACTTC
V: TRBV11-2
size: -
D: TRBD1
J: TRBJ2-5

CDR3: CASSDAGGNTGELFF
DNA: TGTGCCAGCAGCGACGCGGGGGGGAACACCGGGGAGCTGTTTTTT
V: TRBV9
size: -
D: TRBD2
J: TRBJ2-2

CDR3: CASGRNPTGLGSPLHF
DNA: TGTGCTAGTGGTAGAAATCCGACAGGGTTAGGTTCACCCCTCCACTTT
V: TRBV12-5
size: -
D: TRBD1
J: TRBJ1-6

CDR3: CATSGAGDLAGYTF
DNA: TGTGCCACCAGCGGTGCTGGGGACCTGGCGGGCTACACCTTC
V: TRBV15
size: -
D: -
J: TRBJ1-2

CDR3: CASSANQETQYF
DNA: TGTGCCAGCAGTGCAAACCAAGAGACCCAGTACTTC
V: TRBV25-1
size: -
D: -
J: TRBJ2-5

CDR3: CSASDPSGIYTDTQYF
DNA: TGCAGTGCTAGTGACCCTAGCGGGATATACACAGATACGCAGTATTTT
V: TRBV20-1
size: once
D: TRBD2
J: TRBJ2-3

CDR3: CASSPASLNQPQHF
DNA: TGTGCCAGCTCACCGGCCAGCCTAAATCAGCCCCAGCATTTT
V: TRBV18
size: -
D: -
J: TRBJ1-5

CDR3: CASSDGQRNTEAFF
DNA: TGCGCCAGCAGCGATGGACAGCGGAACACTGAAGCTTTCTTT
V: TRBV5-1
size: -
D: -
J: TRBJ1-1

CDR3: CASSPDGGAREQYF
DNA: TGTGCCAGCTCACCAGACGGGGGGGCGCGCGAGCAGTACTTC
V: TRBV18
size: -
D: TRBD2
J: TRBJ2-7

CDR3: CASSIGTGSSPLHF
DNA: TGTGCCAGCAGCATTGGGACAGGGAGCTCACCCCTCCACTTT
V: TRBV7-9
size: -
D: TRBD1
J: TRBJ1-6

CDR3: CASRPGSLYEQYF
DNA: TGTGCCAGCAGGCCAGGGTCTCTCTACGAGCAGTACTTC
V: TRBV6-5
size: -
D: -
J: TRBJ2-7